These 3 T cell receptor beta chains were all obtained from the same sample, sequenced in a study of cytomegalovirus exposure and HLA in healthy donors. Primers for the PCR totalled 60 Vbeta and 13 Jbeta. Here immunoSEQ multiplex PCR was the method, and the copy in TCRdb shows in-frame clones only, minus some. Counted here are 150,000 or so clones, just under 80% occurring once; the ten biggest clones make up approximately 1.3%. Source material: PBMCs. Source of these receptors: a man aged 25-45 years in good health and CMV-seronegative.

This clone was detected a few times. V is TRBV15 and J is TRBJ2-7, with 7 bases lining up with TRBD1. The CDR3 has 14 amino acids. Germline-derived CDR1 and CDR2 are LNHNV and YYDKDF (reference sequence). With V trimmed by 1 base and J by 4 bases, 4 bases remained unmatched. CDR3 loop: CATSRGTGLYEQYF. CDR3 DNA: TGTGCCACCAGCAGAGGGACAGGATTATACGAGCAGTACTTC.

The chain joins TRBV9 to TRBJ2-1; 14 bases match TRBD2. Unmatched junction bases numbered 11, after V lost 1 base and J lost 5 bases. This CDR3 is 19 amino acids long. Germline CDR1 and CDR2: SGDLS and YYNGEE. In nucleotides, the CDR3 is TGTGCCAGCAGCGTACTCCCGACTAGCGGGGGGGCCCCCCACAATGAGCAGTTCTTC. Translated, it gives CASSVLPTSGGAPHNEQFF.

The V gene is TRBV19, the J gene TRBJ1-4, with D maybe TRBD1 (5 bases). The germline gives CDR1 LNHDA, CDR2 SQIVND (reference sequence). The ends were cut back, 4 bases at V and 5 bases at J, with 11 bases in the middle. This CDR3 comprises 14 residues. The chain's CDR3 is CASSTTATNEKLFF. In nucleotides, the CDR3 is TGTGCCAGTAGTACGACAGCCACGAATGAAAAACTGTTTTTT.